Listed below are T cell receptor beta chains from one sample, sequenced in a study of T cells of healthy individuals. From the 5' RACE reads, TCRdb called clonotypes with MiXCR, one entry per CDR3 protein. The sample yields approximately 52,000 distinct CDR3 sequences, about 15% seen once. Every receptor here comes from a human donor in good health. Both conserved end residues are part of each CDR3. Fields, in order: V gene, clone size, J gene, D gene, CDR3 protein, CDR3 DNA. D genes are given only for firm matches. Clone size is not always given. Where it is, it says once, few, many or a class for expanded clones.

V gene: TRBV6-1; clone size: -; J gene: TRBJ2-1; D gene: TRBD2; CDR3 protein: CASRPTSGRNGEQFF; CDR3 DNA: TGTGCCAGCAGGCCTACTAGCGGGAGAAACGGTGAGCAGTTCTTC
V gene: TRBV11-2; clone size: many; J gene: TRBJ2-1; D gene: -; CDR3 protein: CASSFSRSMNEQFF; CDR3 DNA: TGTGCCAGCAGCTTTTCTAGGTCTATGAATGAGCAGTTCTTC
V gene: TRBV20-1; clone size: few; J gene: TRBJ1-2; D gene: -; CDR3 protein: CSANVQGWGYTF; CDR3 DNA: TGCAGTGCCAACGTGCAGGGTTGGGGCTACACCTTC
V gene: TRBV5-4; clone size: -; J gene: TRBJ2-5; D gene: TRBD1; CDR3 protein: CASSLVTGGTETQYF; CDR3 DNA: TGTGCCAGCAGCTTAGTGACAGGGGGCACAGAGACCCAGTACTTC
V gene: TRBV21-1; clone size: -; J gene: TRBJ1-4; D gene: -; CDR3 protein: CASSALGKGEKLFF; CDR3 DNA: TGTGCCAGCAGCGCGTTGGGGAAGGGAGAAAAACTGTTTTTT
V gene: TRBV5-6; clone size: -; J gene: TRBJ2-7; D gene: -; CDR3 protein: CASSHRAPREQYF; CDR3 DNA: TGTGCCAGCAGCCACCGGGCCCCAAGGGAGCAGTACTTC
V gene: TRBV9; clone size: many; J gene: TRBJ1-5; D gene: -; CDR3 protein: CASSVVVGGGNQPQHF; CDR3 DNA: TGTGCCAGCAGCGTAGTTGTGGGGGGTGGCAATCAGCCCCAGCATTTT
V gene: TRBV9; clone size: many; J gene: TRBJ2-5; D gene: TRBD1; CDR3 protein: CASSVGTGQGEETQYF; CDR3 DNA: TGTGCCAGCAGCGTAGGGACCGGACAGGGAGAAGAGACCCAGTACTTC
V gene: TRBV5-1; clone size: -; J gene: TRBJ1-4; D gene: TRBD1; CDR3 protein: CASSGTGTGSVKLFF; CDR3 DNA: TGCGCCAGCAGCGGGACAGGGACCGGCAGTGTGAAACTGTTTTTT
V gene: TRBV12-3/TRBV12-4; clone size: -; J gene: TRBJ2-3; D gene: -; CDR3 protein: CASSRDRTSTDTQYF; CDR3 DNA: TGTGCCAGCAGCCGGGACCGAACTAGCACAGATACGCAGTATTTT
V gene: TRBV30; clone size: many; J gene: TRBJ1-5; D gene: TRBD1; CDR3 protein: CAWSVRSTGEQPQHF; CDR3 DNA: TGTGCCTGGAGTGTACGATCGACAGGGGAACAGCCCCAGCATTTT
V gene: TRBV25-1; clone size: -; J gene: TRBJ2-1; D gene: TRBD2; CDR3 protein: CASSRVGGGRGNEQFF; CDR3 DNA: TGTGCCAGCAGCCGCGTAGGGGGCGGGAGGGGAAATGAGCAGTTCTTC
V gene: TRBV7-9; clone size: few; J gene: TRBJ2-3; D gene: -; CDR3 protein: CASRRGRGPADTQYF; CDR3 DNA: TGTGCCAGCAGACGGGGGCGGGGGCCTGCAGATACGCAGTATTTT
V gene: TRBV29-1; clone size: -; J gene: TRBJ2-7; D gene: TRBD1; CDR3 protein: CSVEEAGGSYEQYF; CDR3 DNA: TGCAGCGTTGAAGAGGCAGGGGGTTCCTACGAGCAGTACTTC
V gene: TRBV10-2; clone size: -; J gene: TRBJ1-1; D gene: -; CDR3 protein: CASSSGTTGTEAFF; CDR3 DNA: TGCGCCAGCAGTTCCGGGACCACGGGGACTGAAGCTTTCTTT
V gene: TRBV18; clone size: few; J gene: TRBJ1-6; D gene: TRBD1; CDR3 protein: CASSSGQDNNSPLHF; CDR3 DNA: TGTGCCAGCTCATCAGGACAGGACAATAATTCACCCCTCCACTTT
V gene: TRBV6-6; clone size: many; J gene: TRBJ2-4; D gene: -; CDR3 protein: CASTGGKNIQYF; CDR3 DNA: TGTGCCAGCACCGGCGGGAAAAACATTCAGTACTTC
V gene: TRBV6-5; clone size: -; J gene: TRBJ1-2; D gene: -; CDR3 protein: CASSLRGYGGYTF; CDR3 DNA: TGTGCCAGCAGTTTACGAGGGTACGGGGGCTACACCTTC
V gene: TRBV19; clone size: -; J gene: TRBJ2-2; D gene: TRBD1; CDR3 protein: CASSIQGDSGELFF; CDR3 DNA: TGTGCCAGTAGTATACAGGGGGATTCCGGGGAGCTGTTTTTT
V gene: TRBV7-7; clone size: -; J gene: TRBJ2-5; D gene: -; CDR3 protein: CASSLDDEETQYF; CDR3 DNA: TGTGCCAGCAGCTTAGATGATGAAGAGACCCAGTACTTC
V gene: TRBV5-4; clone size: many; J gene: TRBJ2-6; D gene: TRBD1; CDR3 protein: CASSSGQPGANVLTF; CDR3 DNA: TGTGCCAGCAGCTCGGGACAGCCCGGGGCCAACGTCCTGACTTTC
V gene: TRBV29-1; clone size: many; J gene: TRBJ2-3; D gene: -; CDR3 protein: CSVEGTTGARTDTQYF; CDR3 DNA: TGCAGCGTTGAAGGCACTACCGGGGCGAGGACAGATACGCAGTATTTT
V gene: TRBV9; clone size: many; J gene: TRBJ1-3; D gene: -; CDR3 protein: CASSVGLQRSGNTIYF; CDR3 DNA: TGTGCCAGCAGCGTAGGATTGCAACGCTCTGGAAACACCATATATTTT
V gene: TRBV7-9; clone size: -; J gene: TRBJ2-4; D gene: -; CDR3 protein: CASSLLGSGAKNIQYF; CDR3 DNA: TGTGCCAGCAGCTTATTGGGAAGTGGTGCCAAAAACATTCAGTACTTC
V gene: TRBV6-5; clone size: few; J gene: TRBJ1-1; D gene: TRBD1; CDR3 protein: CASNDRVLGEAFF; CDR3 DNA: TGTGCCAGCAATGACAGGGTTCTAGGTGAAGCTTTCTTT
V gene: TRBV6-2/TRBV6-3; clone size: few; J gene: TRBJ1-1; D gene: -; CDR3 protein: CASSFAENTEAFF; CDR3 DNA: TGTGCCAGCAGTTTCGCAGAGAACACTGAAGCTTTCTTT
V gene: TRBV24-1; clone size: many; J gene: TRBJ2-2; D gene: -; CDR3 protein: CATSDPRDTYTGELFF; CDR3 DNA: TGTGCCACCAGTGATCCACGGGACACCTACACCGGGGAGCTGTTTTTT
V gene: TRBV24-1; clone size: -; J gene: TRBJ1-1; D gene: -; CDR3 protein: CATSAAQGGDTEAFF; CDR3 DNA: TGTGCCACCAGTGCCGCACAGGGTGGGGACACTGAAGCTTTCTTT
V gene: TRBV5-1; clone size: -; J gene: TRBJ2-5; D gene: -; CDR3 protein: CASSSTGLSQETQYF; CDR3 DNA: TGCGCCAGCAGCTCCACGGGACTCTCACAAGAGACCCAGTACTTC
V gene: TRBV6-4; clone size: many; J gene: TRBJ2-5; D gene: -; CDR3 protein: CASSPTGEVETQYF; CDR3 DNA: TGTGCCAGCAGCCCCACCGGGGAAGTAGAGACCCAGTACTTC
V gene: TRBV6-1; clone size: -; J gene: TRBJ2-1; D gene: TRBD2; CDR3 protein: CASSEGPSGGPYNEQFF; CDR3 DNA: TGTGCCAGCAGTGAAGGTCCTAGCGGGGGGCCCTACAATGAGCAGTTCTTC
V gene: TRBV7-2; clone size: -; J gene: TRBJ2-5; D gene: -; CDR3 protein: CASSLESRQETQYF; CDR3 DNA: TGTGCCAGCAGCTTAGAGTCCCGGCAAGAGACCCAGTACTTC
V gene: TRBV20-1; clone size: many; J gene: TRBJ2-2; D gene: -; CDR3 protein: CSARITNTGELFF; CDR3 DNA: TGCAGTGCTAGAATCACGAACACCGGGGAGCTGTTTTTT
V gene: TRBV10-3; clone size: many; J gene: TRBJ1-1; D gene: -; CDR3 protein: CAISSRVNTEAFF; CDR3 DNA: TGTGCCATCAGTTCCAGAGTGAACACTGAAGCTTTCTTT
V gene: TRBV20-1; clone size: many; J gene: TRBJ2-1; D gene: TRBD1; CDR3 protein: CSATRFTGQGNNEQFF; CDR3 DNA: TGCAGTGCTACCCGCTTTACGGGACAGGGGAACAATGAGCAGTTCTTC
V gene: TRBV29-1; clone size: few; J gene: TRBJ2-7; D gene: -; CDR3 protein: CSVRTNPYEQYF; CDR3 DNA: TGCAGCGTGAGGACAAACCCCTACGAGCAGTACTTC
V gene: TRBV12-3/TRBV12-4; clone size: -; J gene: TRBJ2-3; D gene: TRBD2; CDR3 protein: CASSVLLAGREDTQYF; CDR3 DNA: TGTGCCAGCAGTGTATTACTAGCGGGGAGGGAAGATACGCAGTATTTT
V gene: TRBV7-2; clone size: -; J gene: TRBJ1-3; D gene: -; CDR3 protein: CASSLEVSGNTIYF; CDR3 DNA: TGTGCCAGCAGCCTCGAGGTCTCTGGAAACACCATATATTTT
V gene: TRBV28; clone size: -; J gene: TRBJ2-2; D gene: -; CDR3 protein: CASSLLESVGWNTGELFF; CDR3 DNA: TGTGCCAGCAGTTTATTAGAAAGTGTCGGTTGGAACACCGGGGAGCTGTTTTTT
V gene: TRBV9; clone size: few; J gene: TRBJ2-7; D gene: TRBD1; CDR3 protein: CASSVGGGGSYEQYF; CDR3 DNA: TGTGCCAGCAGCGTAGGAGGGGGCGGTTCCTACGAGCAGTACTTC
V gene: TRBV5-4; clone size: many; J gene: TRBJ1-2; D gene: -; CDR3 protein: CASMEGGIGGYTF; CDR3 DNA: TGTGCCAGCATGGAAGGAGGGATTGGGGGCTACACCTTC
V gene: TRBV29-1; clone size: many; J gene: TRBJ2-1; D gene: -; CDR3 protein: CSVADPGAKSYNEQFF; CDR3 DNA: TGCAGCGTTGCCGATCCAGGGGCGAAAAGTTACAATGAGCAGTTCTTC
V gene: TRBV20-1; clone size: many; J gene: TRBJ2-7; D gene: TRBD2; CDR3 protein: CSASATSGQFAYEQYF; CDR3 DNA: TGCAGTGCTAGCGCCACTAGCGGACAATTTGCCTACGAGCAGTACTTC
V gene: TRBV30; clone size: many; J gene: TRBJ2-5; D gene: -; CDR3 protein: CAWRAQETQYF; CDR3 DNA: TGTGCCTGGAGAGCACAAGAGACCCAGTACTTC
V gene: TRBV12-5; clone size: few; J gene: TRBJ1-2; D gene: -; CDR3 protein: CASGLAGGYTF; CDR3 DNA: TGTGCTAGTGGTTTGGCAGGAGGCTACACCTTC
V gene: TRBV20-1; clone size: many; J gene: TRBJ2-1; D gene: TRBD2; CDR3 protein: CSARRLGTRNEQFF; CDR3 DNA: TGCAGTGCTAGAAGACTAGGGACTAGGAATGAGCAGTTCTTC
V gene: TRBV12-3/TRBV12-4; clone size: many; J gene: TRBJ1-2; D gene: -; CDR3 protein: CASSLRDNYGYTF; CDR3 DNA: TGTGCCAGCAGTCTAAGAGATAACTATGGCTACACCTTC
V gene: TRBV4-1; clone size: -; J gene: TRBJ2-7; D gene: TRBD1; CDR3 protein: CASSQPQGARREQYF; CDR3 DNA: TGCGCCAGCAGCCAACCTCAGGGGGCGCGTCGCGAGCAGTACTTC
V gene: TRBV20-1; clone size: -; J gene: TRBJ2-5; D gene: -; CDR3 protein: CSARGVALSGRLKTQYF; CDR3 DNA: TGCAGTGCTAGAGGCGTCGCGCTTTCGGGGCGCCTAAAGACCCAGTACTTC
V gene: TRBV10-3; clone size: -; J gene: TRBJ2-1; D gene: -; CDR3 protein: CAISETTDLLDEQFF; CDR3 DNA: TGTGCCATCAGTGAGACGACCGACCTCTTGGATGAGCAGTTCTTC
V gene: TRBV27; clone size: many; J gene: TRBJ2-7; D gene: -; CDR3 protein: CASSHLPRRESYEQYF; CDR3 DNA: TGTGCCAGCAGCCACCTCCCCCGAAGGGAGTCCTACGAGCAGTACTTC
V gene: TRBV7-9; clone size: many; J gene: TRBJ1-1; D gene: -; CDR3 protein: CASSLEGNSMNTEAFF; CDR3 DNA: TGTGCCAGCAGCTTGGAGGGAAACAGCATGAACACTGAAGCTTTCTTT
V gene: TRBV7-2; clone size: few; J gene: TRBJ2-3; D gene: -; CDR3 protein: CASSLAIGGFADTQYF; CDR3 DNA: TGTGCCAGCAGCTTAGCAATAGGGGGTTTCGCAGATACGCAGTATTTT
V gene: TRBV12-3/TRBV12-4; clone size: many; J gene: TRBJ2-1; D gene: -; CDR3 protein: CASGSSSYNEQFF; CDR3 DNA: TGTGCCAGCGGGAGCTCGTCCTACAATGAGCAGTTCTTC
V gene: TRBV29-1; clone size: few; J gene: TRBJ1-2; D gene: -; CDR3 protein: CSVRGGYYGYTF; CDR3 DNA: TGCAGCGTGAGGGGGGGTTACTATGGCTACACCTTC
V gene: TRBV6-6; clone size: many; J gene: TRBJ2-3; D gene: -; CDR3 protein: CASSQDANTQYF; CDR3 DNA: TGTGCCAGCAGCCAAGATGCAAATACGCAGTATTTT
V gene: TRBV25-1; clone size: -; J gene: TRBJ2-2; D gene: -; CDR3 protein: CASSEYGGTGELFF; CDR3 DNA: TGTGCCAGCAGTGAATACGGGGGAACCGGGGAGCTGTTTTTT
V gene: TRBV15; clone size: few; J gene: TRBJ2-1; D gene: -; CDR3 protein: CATSREGAYNEQFF; CDR3 DNA: TGTGCCACCAGCAGAGAAGGGGCATACAATGAGCAGTTCTTC
V gene: TRBV20-1; clone size: many; J gene: TRBJ1-5; D gene: TRBD1; CDR3 protein: CSATTGGGQPQHF; CDR3 DNA: TGCAGTGCTACAACAGGGGGAGGTCAGCCCCAGCATTTT